The 27 T cell receptor beta chains below come from one sample, sequenced in a study of CD8 T cells in ankylosing spondylitis. MiXCR, applied by TCRdb to the 5' RACE reads, yields one record per CDR3 protein. The data contain about 260,000 distinct CDR3 sequences, more than 20% of them singletons. The sample was blood, either unsorted or a sorted T cell fraction (not recorded which). The receptors derive from a male donor with ankylosing spondylitis or in good health (not recorded which).

The rearrangement joins TRBV12-3 or TRBV12-4 to TRBJ2-2; possibly TRBD1 or TRBD2 for D (6 bases each). V was shortened by 5 bases and J by 9 bases, with 16 bases between the two germline ends. This CDR3 comprises 14 residues. The CDR3 reads CASSRGLAVRELFF. Written as DNA, the CDR3 is TGTGCCAGCAGTCGGGGGCTGGCGGTCCGGGAGCTGTTTTTT.

At least ten counts were recorded for this clonotype. This CDR3 reads CASGRAAQPYGYTF. The CDR3 coding sequence is TGTGCCAGCGGGAGGGCCGCCCAACCCTATGGCTACACCTTC. The chain employs TRBV12-3 or TRBV12-4 and TRBJ1-2, with D hard to call. The CDR3 length is 14 residues. Trimming removed 8 bases at V and 4 bases at J, with 17 bases between.

This clonotype came up a few times. The chain recombines TRBV20-1 with TRBJ1-1, with a possible D match to TRBD1 (5 bases). The CDR3 is 12 amino acids. Germline assignment: CDR1 DFQATT and CDR2 SNEGSKA (reference sequence). Trimming stripped 8 bases from V and 3 bases from J, with 13 bases between. In DNA, the CDR3 is TGCAGTCCCGCGGGGCCGGACACTGAAGCTTTCTTT. It is translated as CSPAGPDTEAFF.

This clonotype was detected many times. V is TRBV7-9 and J is TRBJ2-1; 7 nucleotides line up with TRBD2. Germline lookup yields CDR1 SEHNR and CDR2 FQNEAQ (reference sequence). The CDR3 spans 16 residues. Trimming took 1 base from V and 5 from J; bases not matched to a gene: 8. In nucleotides, the CDR3 is TGTGCCAGCAGCTTAGAGTCGGGGGGTGCAAACAATGAGCAGTTCTTC. This codes for CASSLESGGANNEQFF.

This clonotype was seen repeatedly, ten times or more. The genes are TRBV10-3 and TRBJ1-2, with D possibly being TRBD1 (6 bases). CDR3 length: 14 residues. Germline values: CDR1 ENHRY, CDR2 SYGVKD. Trimming cost V 0 bases and J 6 bases, with 11 bases left between them. CDR3 loop: CAISESQGLDGYTF. The CDR3 DNA reads TGTGCCATCAGTGAGTCTCAGGGGCTGGATGGCTACACCTTC.

This clonotype was seen more than once but under ten times. The chain uses TRBV20-1 and TRBJ2-1; D is perhaps TRBD1 (6 bases). The CDR3 is made up of 13 amino acids. V lost 2 bases to trimming and J lost 7 bases, with 12 bases between them. Germline V gives CDR1 DFQATT, CDR2 SNEGSKA (reference sequence). The CDR3 DNA is TGCAGTGCTAGAACGACAGGATCTAATGAGCAGTTCTTC. Amino acids: CSARTTGSNEQFF.

This clonotype was seen a handful of times. The chain recombines TRBV12-3 or TRBV12-4 with TRBJ2-5, with a tentative D call TRBD2 (6 bases). CDR3 length equals 13 residues. Trimming cost V 1 base and J 7 bases, with 10 bases left between them. The CDR3 DNA sequence: TGTGCCAGCAGTTTAGGGGGGGAAGGGACCCAGTACTTC. Translated: CASSLGGEGTQYF.

This clonotype was counted at least ten times. The V call is TRBV29-1, the J call TRBJ2-3; D may be TRBD1 (5 bases). Looked up from germline, CDR1 is SQVTM and CDR2 is ANQGSEA. The V end lost 1 base, the J end lost 2 bases, and 7 bases lay between the germline ends. CDR3 size: 13 residues. The CDR3 reads CSVEGGNTDTQYF. The CDR3 DNA reads as TGCAGCGTTGAAGGGGGCAACACAGATACGCAGTATTTT.

The V call is TRBV20-1, the J call TRBJ2-7; 9 bases are shared with TRBD2. The length of the CDR3 is 14 residues. Trimming removed 5 bases from V and 2 bases from J; junction bases left unmatched: 7. The germline CDR1 and CDR2 sequences are DFQATT and SNEGSKA (reference sequence). The CDR3 DNA reads as TGCAGTGCTCCGACTCGACTAGCGGCCTACGAGCAGTACTTC. It yields the protein CSAPTRLAAYEQYF.

The rearrangement joins TRBV10-3 to TRBJ1-5; 7 bases are shared with TRBD1. The V gene end was trimmed by 0 bases and the J gene end by 4 bases; junction bases not matched to a gene: 6. The CDR3 runs 16 residues. Germline loops: CDR1 ENHRY, CDR2 SYGVKD. For the CDR3, the DNA is TGTGCCATCAGTGAGTCAGGGGGCGGAATAAATCAGCCCCAGCATTTT. It specifies CAISESGGGINQPQHF.

This chain uses TRBV20-1 with TRBJ2-7, with no clear D. CDR3 length: 12 amino acids. V was clipped by 1 base and J by 3 bases, with 7 bases between them. Per the germline V gene, CDR1 is DFQATT and CDR2 is SNEGSKA (reference sequence). In DNA, the CDR3 is TGCAGTGCTAGAGGATGGGACTACGAGCAGTACTTC. This sequence encodes CSARGWDYEQYF.

There are a few counts of this clonotype. The chain recombines TRBV15 with TRBJ2-5; D is ambiguous. Germline V gene lookup returns CDR1 LNHNV and CDR2 YYDKDF (reference sequence). The CDR3 extends over 13 amino acids. The V gene lost 5 bases and the J gene lost 5 bases, with 12 bases spanning the gap. The CDR3 region has the DNA TGTGCCACCAGCGCGTCGTGGGGTGAGACCCAGTACTTC. Protein sequence: CATSASWGETQYF.

This clonotype has a count of ten or more. CDR3 coding DNA: TGTGCCAGCAGGCAAGGCGAATTTGGCCGGGTGCTTAATCAGCCCCAGCATTTT. This sequence encodes CASRQGEFGRVLNQPQHF. This rearrangement joins TRBV6-5 to TRBJ1-5; D is unclear. Germline assignment: CDR1 MNHEY and CDR2 SVGAGI. CDR3 length: 18 amino acids. The V and J ends lost 6 bases and 4 bases respectively, with 25 bases between them.

This clonotype was observed many times. The chain links TRBV12-3 or TRBV12-4 to TRBJ1-2, with TRBD1 matching over 8 bases. The CDR3 is 14 residues long. With 6 bases clipped from V and 6 bases from J, the junction kept 9 bases outside the gene matches. The CDR3 sequence is CASSYHRGGDGYTF. The CDR3 bases are TGTGCCAGCAGCTATCACAGGGGGGGAGATGGCTACACCTTC.

There are many counts of this clonotype. The V gene is TRBV7-9, the J gene TRBJ1-2, with TRBD1 as a possible D gene (6 bases). CDR3 length: 15 amino acids. Germline values: CDR1 SEHNR, CDR2 FQNEAQ (reference sequence). V gave up 2 bases and J gave up 2 bases, with 12 bases separating them. CDR3 residues: CASSLPEGGNYGYTF. CDR3 DNA sequence: TGTGCCAGCAGCTTACCCGAGGGGGGAAACTATGGCTACACCTTC.

This clonotype appeared many times. The chain carries TRBV11-2 and TRBJ1-3; 7 positions agree with TRBD1. The CDR3 runs 14 residues. The germline V gene encodes CDR1 SGHAT and CDR2 FQNNGV. J lost 2 bases, V lost 5 bases, and 3 bases had no gene match. The CDR3, as DNA: TGTGCCAGCAGCCCCGACAGGGCTGGAAACACCATATATTTT. Translated, it gives CASSPDRAGNTIYF.

This clonotype was seen repeatedly, ten times or more. The V and J genes are TRBV5-1 and TRBJ2-7; D uncertain. CDR3 length: 11 residues. From germline, CDR1 is SGHRS and CDR2 YFSETQ. Trimming cost V 4 bases and J 3 bases, with 5 bases left between them. The CDR3 loop is CASSANYEQYF. CDR3 DNA: TGCGCCAGCAGCGCCAACTACGAGCAGTACTTC.

This clonotype was counted at least ten times. V is TRBV7-9 and J is TRBJ1-5, with 11 bases matching TRBD1. V trimming: 5 bases; J trimming: 7 bases; junction bases outside the gene matches: 10. CDR1 SEHNR and CDR2 FQNEAQ come from the germline V gene (reference sequence). The CDR3 length is 16 residues. The DNA for the CDR3 is TGTGCCAGCAGCCCCGGTGGGACAGGGGGTCGACAGCCCCAGCATTTT. Protein sequence: CASSPGGTGGRQPQHF.

This clonotype appeared many times. The chain is built from TRBV20-1 and TRBJ1-5; 7 bases agree with TRBD1. The CDR3 covers 14 residues. Germline V gene data show CDR1 as DFQATT and CDR2 as SNEGSKA (reference sequence). After removal of 6 bases from V and 0 bases from J, the junction contained 5 bases not matched to a gene. The chain's CDR3 is CSANRGNSNQPQHF. The CDR3 DNA reads as TGCAGTGCAAACAGGGGAAATAGCAATCAGCCCCAGCATTTT.

This rearrangement joins TRBV20-1 to TRBJ1-1; D gene unclear. Trimming took 0 bases from V and 6 from J, leaving 8 bases between them. The CDR3 has 12 residues. CDR1 and CDR2 from the germline V gene are DFQATT and SNEGSKA (reference sequence). The chain's CDR3 is CSARDRHAEAFF. The DNA for the CDR3 is TGCAGTGCTAGAGATCGTCACGCTGAAGCTTTCTTT.

This clonotype was seen more than once but under ten times. The V gene is TRBV12-3 or TRBV12-4, the J gene TRBJ1-5, with TRBD1 identical over 7 bases. V lost 8 bases to trimming and J lost 7 bases; unmatched junction nucleotides: 14. The CDR3 spans 15 residues. CDR3: CASAPSGTEGQPQHF. In DNA, the CDR3 is TGTGCCAGCGCACCTTCGGGGACAGAAGGACAGCCCCAGCATTTT.

J is TRBJ2-7 and V is TRBV18; a possible D gene is TRBD1 (5 bases). Germline V gives CDR1 KGHSH, CDR2 LQKENI. V shed 6 bases and J shed 5 bases, with 17 bases lying between them. The CDR3 runs to 14 residues. CDR3 region: CASSPRRDLDEQYF. In nucleotides, the CDR3 is TGTGCCAGCTCGCCCCGCAGGGATTTGGACGAGCAGTACTTC. The full variable domain, completed using reference TRBV18 and TRBJ2-7, is NAGVMQNPRHLVRRRGQEARLRCSPMKGHSHVYWYRQLPEEGLKFMVYLQKENIIDESGMPKERFSAEFPKEGPSILRIQQVVRGDSAAYFCASSPRRDLDEQYFGPGTRLTVT.

This clonotype was detected a few times. The rearrangement uses TRBV20-1 and TRBJ2-3; TRBD1 might be the D (6 bases). Between the trimmed V and J ends, which lost 7 bases and 3 bases, there was a span of 20 bases. CDR1 is DFQATT and CDR2 is SNEGSKA in the germline V gene (reference sequence). The CDR3 sequence is 15 residues long. Here the CDR3 DNA reads TGCAGTGTTCTTCCATTCGGACAGAAAACAGATACGCAGTATTTT. This codes for CSVLPFGQKTDTQYF.

Many counts were recorded for this clonotype. V and J are TRBV7-2 and TRBJ2-3, with 7 bases aligning to TRBD2. V dropped 2 bases and J dropped 4; count of bases not matched to a gene: 9. Germline V gives CDR1 SGHTA, CDR2 FQGNSA. There are 16 residues in the CDR3. This CDR3 reads CASSLPWGGVADTQYF. The CDR3 bases are TGTGCCAGCAGCTTACCCTGGGGGGGGGTCGCAGATACGCAGTATTTT.

There are many counts of this clonotype. The chain is built from TRBV20-1 and TRBJ2-3, with TRBD2 matching 10 bases. CDR1 and CDR2 (germline): DFQATT, SNEGSKA (reference sequence). The trim removed 4 bases at V and 0 bases at J, leaving 4 bases unmatched. This CDR3 contains 15 residues. CDR3 DNA sequence: TGCAGTGCTATAAATAGCGGGGGGAGCACAGATACGCAGTATTTT. Residues: CSAINSGGSTDTQYF.

This clonotype showed up just a few times. The chain joins TRBV7-2 to TRBJ2-5; the match to TRBD2 covers 8 bases. V was clipped by 5 bases and J by 5 bases; unmatched bases: 7. CDR3 length: 14 amino acids. Germline CDR1 and CDR2: SGHTA and FQGNSA. CDR3 amino acids: CASSRGGPRETQYF. CDR3 nucleotide sequence: TGTGCCAGCAGCCGCGGGGGGCCACGGGAGACCCAGTACTTC.

The sample holds many counts of this clonotype. This sequence joins TRBV7-9 and TRBJ1-4, with TRBD1 as a possible D gene (6 bases). Germline V CDR1 and CDR2: SEHNR, FQNEAQ (reference sequence). The V gene lost 1 base and the J gene lost 5 bases, with 11 bases spanning the gap. CDR3 size: 15 residues. The CDR3 region has the DNA TGTGCCAGCAGCTTAGGTGGGACATTCAATGAAAAACTGTTTTTT. It codes for CASSLGGTFNEKLFF. The whole variable domain, filled in from reference TRBV7-9 and TRBJ1-4, reads DTGVSQNPRHKITKRGQNVTFRCDPISEHNRLYWYRQTLGQGPEFLTYFQNEAQLEKSRLLSDRFSAERPKGSFSTLEIQRTEQGDSAMYLCASSLGGTFNEKLFFGSGTQLSVL.